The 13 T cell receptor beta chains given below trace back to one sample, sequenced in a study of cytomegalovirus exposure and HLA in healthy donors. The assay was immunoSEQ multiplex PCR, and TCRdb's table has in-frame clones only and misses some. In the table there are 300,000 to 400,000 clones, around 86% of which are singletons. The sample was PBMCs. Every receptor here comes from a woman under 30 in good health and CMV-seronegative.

The CDR3: CASSTLAGTSPYNEQFF. In DNA form, the CDR3 reads TGTGCCAGCAGCACTCTAGCGGGGACCTCCCCCTACAATGAGCAGTTCTTC. This chain connects TRBV9 to TRBJ2-1; 9 bases map to TRBD2. The CDR3 contains 17 residues. The trim removed 4 bases at V and 2 bases at J, leaving 10 bases unmatched. Germline V gene sequence: CDR1 SGDLS, CDR2 YYNGEE.

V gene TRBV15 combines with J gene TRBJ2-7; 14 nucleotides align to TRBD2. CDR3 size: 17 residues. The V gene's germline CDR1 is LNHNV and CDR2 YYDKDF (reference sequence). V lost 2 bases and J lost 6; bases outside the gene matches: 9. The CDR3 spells CATSRRVRLAGGSEQYF. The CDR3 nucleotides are TGTGCCACCAGCAGACGCGTTCGACTAGCGGGAGGGAGCGAGCAGTACTTC.

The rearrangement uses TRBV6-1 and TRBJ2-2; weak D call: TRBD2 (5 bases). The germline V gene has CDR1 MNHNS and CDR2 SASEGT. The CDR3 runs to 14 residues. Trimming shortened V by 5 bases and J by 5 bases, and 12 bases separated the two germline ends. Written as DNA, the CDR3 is TGTGCCAGCAGTCCCACTTGGAGGACCGGGGAGCTGTTTTTT. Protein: CASSPTWRTGELFF.

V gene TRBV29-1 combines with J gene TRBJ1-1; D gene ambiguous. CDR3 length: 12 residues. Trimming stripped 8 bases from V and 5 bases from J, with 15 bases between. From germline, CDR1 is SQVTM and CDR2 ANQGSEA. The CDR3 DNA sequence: TGCAGCTGTCAGGAGGTCGGGACTGAAGCTTTCTTT. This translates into CSCQEVGTEAFF.

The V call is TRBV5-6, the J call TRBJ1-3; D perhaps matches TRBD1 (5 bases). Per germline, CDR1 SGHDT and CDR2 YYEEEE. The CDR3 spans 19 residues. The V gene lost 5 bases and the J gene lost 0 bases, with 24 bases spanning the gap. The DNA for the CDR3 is TGTGCCAGCAGTGAACTGGGACTCCCAAGATTGAGCTCTGGAAACACCATATATTTT. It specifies CASSELGLPRLSSGNTIYF.

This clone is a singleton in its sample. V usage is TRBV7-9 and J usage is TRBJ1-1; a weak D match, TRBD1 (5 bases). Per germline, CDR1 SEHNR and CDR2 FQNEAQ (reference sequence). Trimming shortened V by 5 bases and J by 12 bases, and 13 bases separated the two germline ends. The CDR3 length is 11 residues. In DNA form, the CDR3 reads TGTGCCAGCAGCCTCGGGGGTGAGACTTTCTTT. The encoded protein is CASSLGGETFF.

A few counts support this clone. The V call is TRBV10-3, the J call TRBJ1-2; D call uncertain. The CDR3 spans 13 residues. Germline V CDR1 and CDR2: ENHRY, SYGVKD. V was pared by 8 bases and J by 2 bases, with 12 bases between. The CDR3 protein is CAIGEDLNYGYTF. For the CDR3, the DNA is TGTGCCATCGGGGAGGACTTGAACTATGGCTACACCTTC.

The CDR3 DNA follows: TGTGCCAGCAGCGTAGGTGCTCAGGTGTGGGACAATGAGCAGTTCTTC. Its translation: CASSVGAQVWDNEQFF. The V call is TRBV9, the J call TRBJ2-1; D unclear. With 0 bases removed from V and 5 bases from J, the gap between germline ends came to 15 bases. This CDR3 contains 16 residues. From germline, CDR1 is SGDLS and CDR2 YYNGEE.

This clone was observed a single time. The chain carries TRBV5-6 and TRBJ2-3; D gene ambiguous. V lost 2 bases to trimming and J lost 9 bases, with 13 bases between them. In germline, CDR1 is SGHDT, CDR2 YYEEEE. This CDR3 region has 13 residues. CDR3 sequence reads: CASSFRGVLTQYF. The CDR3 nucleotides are TGTGCCAGCAGCTTCCGAGGTGTGTTGACGCAGTATTTT.

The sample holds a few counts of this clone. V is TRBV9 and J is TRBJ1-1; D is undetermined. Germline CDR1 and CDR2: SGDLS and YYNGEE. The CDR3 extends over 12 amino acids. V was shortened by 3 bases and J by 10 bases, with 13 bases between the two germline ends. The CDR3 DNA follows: TGTGCCAGCAGCGGGAGTTTATCGGCAGCTTTCTTT. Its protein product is CASSGSLSAAFF.

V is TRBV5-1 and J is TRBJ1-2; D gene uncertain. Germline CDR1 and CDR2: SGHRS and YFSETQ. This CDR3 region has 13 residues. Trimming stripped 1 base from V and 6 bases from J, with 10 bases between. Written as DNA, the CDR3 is TGCGCCAGCAGCTTGCAGGAGGCTAATGGCTACACCTTC. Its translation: CASSLQEANGYTF. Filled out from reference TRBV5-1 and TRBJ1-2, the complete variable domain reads KAGVTQTPRYLIKTRGQQVTLSCSPISGHRSVSWYQQTPGQGLQFLFEYFSETQRNKGNFPGRFSGRQFSNSRSEMNVSTLELGDSALYLCASSLQEANGYTFGSGTRLTVV.

CDR3 loop: CASSPHGVWAFF. DNA for the CDR3: TGTGCCAGCAGTCCCCATGGAGTTTGGGCTTTCTTT. The chain couples TRBV6-1 to TRBJ1-1; D gene uncertain. The CDR3 is 12 residues long. The V and J ends lost 5 bases and 11 bases respectively, with 15 bases between them. CDR1 and CDR2 (germline): MNHNS, SASEGT.

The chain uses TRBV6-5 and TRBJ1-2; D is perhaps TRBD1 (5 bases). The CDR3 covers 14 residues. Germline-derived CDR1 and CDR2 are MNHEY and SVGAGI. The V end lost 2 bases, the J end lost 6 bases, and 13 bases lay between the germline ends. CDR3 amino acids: CASSYRAGRDGYTF. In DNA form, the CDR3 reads TGTGCCAGCAGTTACCGGGCAGGGAGGGATGGCTACACCTTC.